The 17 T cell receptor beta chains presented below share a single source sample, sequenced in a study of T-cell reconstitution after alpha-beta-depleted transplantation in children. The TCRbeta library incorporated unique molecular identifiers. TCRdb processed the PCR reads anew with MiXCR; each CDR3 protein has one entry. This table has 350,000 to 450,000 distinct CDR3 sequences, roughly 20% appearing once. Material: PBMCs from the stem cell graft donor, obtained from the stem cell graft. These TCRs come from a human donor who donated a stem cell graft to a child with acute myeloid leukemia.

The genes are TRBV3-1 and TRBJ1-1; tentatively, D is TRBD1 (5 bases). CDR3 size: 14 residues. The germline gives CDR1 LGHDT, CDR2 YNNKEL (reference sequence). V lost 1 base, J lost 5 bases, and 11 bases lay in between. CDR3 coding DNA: TGTGCCAGCAGCCAAGTCGGAGGGGTGACTGAAGCTTTCTTT. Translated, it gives CASSQVGGVTEAFF.

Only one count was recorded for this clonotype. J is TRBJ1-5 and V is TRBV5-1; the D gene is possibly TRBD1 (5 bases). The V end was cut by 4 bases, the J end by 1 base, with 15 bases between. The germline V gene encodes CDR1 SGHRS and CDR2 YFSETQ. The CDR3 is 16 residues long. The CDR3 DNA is TGCGCCAGCAGCAGATACAGGTTTGACAGCAATCAGCCCCAGCATTTT. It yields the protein CASSRYRFDSNQPQHF.

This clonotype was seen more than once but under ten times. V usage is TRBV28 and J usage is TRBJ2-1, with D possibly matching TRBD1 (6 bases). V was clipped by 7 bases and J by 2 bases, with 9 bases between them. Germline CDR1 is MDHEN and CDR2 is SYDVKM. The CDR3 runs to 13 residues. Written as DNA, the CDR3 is TGTGCCAGCACCAGGGGCACCTACAATGAGCAGTTCTTC. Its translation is CASTRGTYNEQFF.

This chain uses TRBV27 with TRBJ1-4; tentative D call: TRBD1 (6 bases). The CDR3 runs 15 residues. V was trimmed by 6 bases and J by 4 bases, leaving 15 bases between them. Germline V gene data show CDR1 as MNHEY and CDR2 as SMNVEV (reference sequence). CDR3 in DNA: TGTGCCAGCAGACTCACGACAGGTTTTAATGAAAAACTGTTTTTT. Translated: CASRLTTGFNEKLFF. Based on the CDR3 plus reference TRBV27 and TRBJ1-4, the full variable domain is EAQVTQNPRYLITVTGKKLTVTCSQNMNHEYMSWYRQDPGLGLRQIYYSMNVEVTDKGDVPEGYKVSRKEKRNFPLILESPSPNQTSLYFCASRLTTGFNEKLFFGSGTQLSVL.

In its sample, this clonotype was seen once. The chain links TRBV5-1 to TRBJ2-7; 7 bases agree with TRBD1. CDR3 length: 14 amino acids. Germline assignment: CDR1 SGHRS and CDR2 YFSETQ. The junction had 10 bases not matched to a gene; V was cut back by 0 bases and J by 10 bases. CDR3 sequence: CASSLGLVRDRQYF. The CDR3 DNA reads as TGCGCCAGCAGCTTGGGGTTAGTCCGGGACAGACAGTACTTC.

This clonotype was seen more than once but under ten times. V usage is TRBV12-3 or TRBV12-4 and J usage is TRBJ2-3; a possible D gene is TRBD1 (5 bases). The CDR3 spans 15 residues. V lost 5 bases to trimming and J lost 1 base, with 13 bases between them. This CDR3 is CASSVGEGGTDTQYF. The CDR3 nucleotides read TGTGCCAGCAGTGTCGGAGAAGGGGGCACAGATACGCAGTATTTT.

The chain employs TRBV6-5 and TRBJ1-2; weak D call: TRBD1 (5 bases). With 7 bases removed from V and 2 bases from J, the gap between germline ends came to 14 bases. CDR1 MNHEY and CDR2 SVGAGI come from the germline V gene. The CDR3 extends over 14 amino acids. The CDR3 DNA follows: TGTGCCAGCATACTCGAGACAGCCAACTATGGCTACACCTTC. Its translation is CASILETANYGYTF.

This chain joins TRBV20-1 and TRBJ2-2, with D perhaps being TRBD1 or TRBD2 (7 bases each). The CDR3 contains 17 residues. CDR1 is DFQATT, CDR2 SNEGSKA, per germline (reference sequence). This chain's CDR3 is CCARDKGAGELTGELFF. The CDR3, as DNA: TGCTGCGCTAGAGATAAGGGGGCGGGAGAGTTAACCGGGGAGCTGTTTTTT.

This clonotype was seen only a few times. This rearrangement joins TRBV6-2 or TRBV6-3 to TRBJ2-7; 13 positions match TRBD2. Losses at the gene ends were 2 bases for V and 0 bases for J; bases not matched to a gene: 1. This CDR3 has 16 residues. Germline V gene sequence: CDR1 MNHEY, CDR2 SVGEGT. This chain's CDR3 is CASSYRTSGGSYEQYF. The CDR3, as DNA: TGTGCCAGCAGTTACCGGACTAGCGGGGGCTCCTACGAGCAGTACTTC.

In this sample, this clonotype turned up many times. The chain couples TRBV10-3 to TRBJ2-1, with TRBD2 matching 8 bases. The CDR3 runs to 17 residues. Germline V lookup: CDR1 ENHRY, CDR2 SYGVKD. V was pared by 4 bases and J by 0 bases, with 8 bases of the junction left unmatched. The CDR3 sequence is CAISVSSGLSSYNEQFF. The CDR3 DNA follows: TGTGCCATCAGTGTTTCTAGCGGGCTATCCTCCTACAATGAGCAGTTCTTC.

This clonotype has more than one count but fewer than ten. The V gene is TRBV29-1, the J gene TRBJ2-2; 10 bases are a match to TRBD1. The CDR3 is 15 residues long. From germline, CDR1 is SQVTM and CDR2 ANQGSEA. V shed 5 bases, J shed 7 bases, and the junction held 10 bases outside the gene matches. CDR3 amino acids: CSVTLRDRGSGELFF. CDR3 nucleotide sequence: TGCAGCGTTACCCTCCGGGACAGGGGCAGCGGGGAGCTGTTTTTT.

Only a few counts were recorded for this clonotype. The CDR3 DNA reads TGTGCCAGCAGTCGAGGGACAGGGTCCACCGGGGAGCTGTTTTTT. Encoded protein: CASSRGTGSTGELFF. This chain uses TRBV6-1 with TRBJ2-2; 9 nucleotides agree with TRBD1. This CDR3 has 15 residues. J lost 4 bases, V lost 5 bases, and 5 bases had no gene match. CDR1 MNHNS and CDR2 SASEGT come from the germline V gene.

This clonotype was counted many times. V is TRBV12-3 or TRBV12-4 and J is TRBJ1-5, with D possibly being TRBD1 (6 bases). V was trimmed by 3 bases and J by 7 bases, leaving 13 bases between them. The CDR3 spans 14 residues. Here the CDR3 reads CASSFGGASQPQHF. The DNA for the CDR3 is TGTGCCAGCAGTTTTGGGGGCGCGTCCCAGCCCCAGCATTTT.

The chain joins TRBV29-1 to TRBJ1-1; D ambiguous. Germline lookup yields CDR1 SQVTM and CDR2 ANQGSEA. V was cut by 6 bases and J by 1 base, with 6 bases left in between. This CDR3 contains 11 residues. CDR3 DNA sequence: TGCAGCGTCTATAAGAACACTGAAGCTTTCTTT. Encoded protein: CSVYKNTEAFF.

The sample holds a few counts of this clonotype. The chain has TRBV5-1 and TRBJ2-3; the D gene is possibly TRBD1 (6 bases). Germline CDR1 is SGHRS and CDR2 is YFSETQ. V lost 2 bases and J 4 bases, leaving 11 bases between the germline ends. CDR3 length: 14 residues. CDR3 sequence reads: CASSFSPGADTQYF. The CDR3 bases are TGCGCCAGCAGCTTTAGTCCAGGGGCAGATACGCAGTATTTT.

The CDR3 DNA reads as TGCAGTGCTAGAGTCGGGACTAACTACAATGAGCAGTTCTTC. This translates into CSARVGTNYNEQFF. The rearrangement links TRBV20-1 to TRBJ2-1, with TRBD2 identical over 7 bases. This CDR3 spans 14 amino acids. The junction had 3 bases not matched to a gene; V was cut back by 1 base and J by 3 bases. In germline, CDR1 is DFQATT, CDR2 SNEGSKA (reference sequence).

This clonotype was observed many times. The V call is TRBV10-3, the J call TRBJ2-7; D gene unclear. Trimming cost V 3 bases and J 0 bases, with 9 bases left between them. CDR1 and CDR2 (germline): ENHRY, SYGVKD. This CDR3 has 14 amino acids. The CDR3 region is CAISETQLSYEQYF. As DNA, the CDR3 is TGTGCCATCAGTGAAACTCAACTCTCCTACGAGCAGTACTTC.